These 27 T cell receptor beta chains were all obtained from the same sample, sequenced in a study of shared clonotypes between healthy human individuals (dated by TCRdb to 2020 to 2022). The method behind the library was the immunoSEQ multiplex PCR assay. TCRdb limited this immuneACCESS table to in-frame rearrangements with V and J called. A share of clones is missing; checked studies link under half to unresolved V genes, and the rest is unexplained. For this sample there are about 610,000 clones; approximately 97% appear just once. 0.045% to 0.06% of the sample lies in the top ten. The sample consisted of naive CD4+ T cells sorted from blood. The label giving this sample's cell subset or site can be read as: CD45RA+ positively selected. Receptor source: a woman aged 25 to 39 in good health.

The CDR3 protein is CASSPLAGVSYEQYF. Written as DNA, the CDR3 is TGTGCCAGCAGCCCCCTAGCGGGAGTCTCCTACGAGCAGTACTTC. The rearrangement uses TRBV6-5 and TRBJ2-7; 10 positions match TRBD2. The CDR3 covers 15 residues. The junction had 5 bases not matched to a gene; V was cut back by 6 bases and J by 0 bases. Germline CDR1 reads MNHEY; CDR2 reads SVGAGI.

V usage is TRBV5-1 and J usage is TRBJ2-3; no reliable D call. The CDR3 runs 14 residues. Trimming took off 6 bases at V and 0 bases at J, with 11 bases between the two ends. Germline loops: CDR1 SGHRS, CDR2 YFSETQ. In nucleotides, the CDR3 is TGCGCCAGCACCCCGGAGATGAGCACAGATACGCAGTATTTT. Encoded protein: CASTPEMSTDTQYF.

This chain connects TRBV6-5 to TRBJ2-1; 7 bases fit TRBD2. In germline, CDR1 is MNHEY, CDR2 SVGAGI. This CDR3 comprises 15 residues. J was trimmed by 6 bases and V by 0 bases; bases with no gene match: 5. CDR3 nucleotides: TGTGCCAGCAGTTACTCGGGGGGAGGGCCCAATGAGCAGTTCTTC. Translation: CASSYSGGGPNEQFF.

This clone is a singleton in its sample. This sequence joins TRBV10-1 and TRBJ1-2; TRBD1 is a possible D gene (6 bases). Between the trimmed V and J ends, which lost 4 bases and 2 bases, there was a span of 8 bases. Germline V CDR1 and CDR2: WNHNN, SYGVQD (reference sequence). CDR3 length: 13 residues. CDR3 in DNA: TGCGCCAGCAGTGGGACAGCGAACTATGGCTACACCTTC. This gives the protein CASSGTANYGYTF.

The table lists this clone with a count of one. J is TRBJ1-4 and V is TRBV7-2, with D uncertain. V was trimmed by 4 bases and J by 0 bases, leaving 9 bases between them. The V gene's germline CDR1 is SGHTA and CDR2 FQGNSA. The length of the CDR3 is 15 residues. The CDR3 DNA reads TGTGCCAGCAGCTACGGGCCCACAACTAATGAAAAACTGTTTTTT. Its translation: CASSYGPTTNEKLFF.

Concerning this clone itself: Germline is not matched at one junction end, which may reflect a read error. The rearrangement links TRBV2 to TRBJ1-4; unclear D gene. The germline V gene has CDR1 SNHLY and CDR2 FYNNEI. The CDR3 contains 11 residues. CDR3 sequence (DNA): TGTGCCAGCAGTCAGTTTGGACGTCTGACTTTT. It yields the protein CASSQFGRLTF.

This clone was seen only once. The chain is built from TRBV2 and TRBJ2-1; perhaps D is TRBD1 or TRBD2 (5 bases each). This CDR3 has 10 amino acids. With 7 bases removed from V and 10 bases from J, the gap between germline ends came to 8 bases. The germline V gene has CDR1 SNHLY and CDR2 FYNNEI. The CDR3 nucleotides read TGTGCCAGCAATAGGGACGAGCAGTTCTTC. It yields the protein CASNRDEQFF.

The chain combines TRBV28 with TRBJ1-2; 10 positions match TRBD1. V was clipped by 7 bases and J by 6 bases; unmatched bases: 11. This CDR3 spans 15 amino acids. Germline V gene lookup returns CDR1 MDHEN and CDR2 SYDVKM. CDR3 in DNA: TGTGCCAGCACAACCCCGGGGGACAGGGGAGATGGCTACACCTTC. As protein: CASTTPGDRGDGYTF.

This chain connects TRBV28 to TRBJ1-4, with D maybe TRBD1 (5 bases). Germline V lookup: CDR1 MDHEN, CDR2 SYDVKM. The CDR3 extends over 14 amino acids. Trimming took off 6 bases at V and 5 bases at J, with 13 bases between the two ends. Here the CDR3 reads CASRSRVENEKLFF. The CDR3 DNA follows: TGTGCCAGCAGGTCCAGGGTGGAAAATGAAAAACTGTTTTTT.

The V and J genes are TRBV5-1 and TRBJ1-3; D is unresolved. The CDR3 contains 15 residues. In germline, CDR1 is SGHRS, CDR2 YFSETQ. Trimming left V 4 bases short and J 4 bases short, with 15 bases between. CDR3 sequence (DNA): TGCGCCAGCAGCCTGGACCTGGTAGGCGGAAACACCATATATTTT. It encodes CASSLDLVGGNTIYF.

This clone has just one count. The chain is built from TRBV18 and TRBJ1-4, with D unresolved. The CDR3 is 14 amino acids. Germline V gene sequence: CDR1 KGHSH, CDR2 LQKENI. The germline V and J ends were trimmed by 5 bases and 4 bases, with 11 bases remaining between them. CDR3 in DNA: TGTGCCAGCTCAAGGTCTGGCATTAATGAAAAACTGTTTTTT. It codes for CASSRSGINEKLFF.

The genes are TRBV29-1 and TRBJ1-4, with 8 bases matching TRBD1. Germline lookup yields CDR1 SQVTM and CDR2 ANQGSEA. With V trimmed by 6 bases and J by 6 bases, 6 bases remained unmatched. This CDR3 is 13 amino acids long. CDR3 region: CSVGGQGYEKLFF. Here the CDR3 DNA reads TGCAGCGTGGGTGGACAGGGATATGAAAAACTGTTTTTT.

J is TRBJ2-1 and V is TRBV7-2, with 7 bases that match TRBD2. The germline V gene has CDR1 SGHTA and CDR2 FQGNSA. This CDR3 has 16 amino acids. With V trimmed by 6 bases and J by 4 bases, 12 bases remained unmatched. The CDR3 nucleotides are TGTGCCAGCAGTCTCCATGGGGGGGAGGGTTACAATGAGCAGTTCTTC. It specifies CASSLHGGEGYNEQFF.

The J gene is TRBJ1-2, the V gene TRBV25-1; D unresolved. The CDR3 spans 14 residues. Germline CDR1 is MGHDK and CDR2 is SYGVNS. V gave up 1 base and J gave up 8 bases, with 14 bases separating them. CDR3 loop: CASSEFGVPGGYTF. The DNA for the CDR3 is TGTGCCAGCAGTGAATTTGGGGTGCCGGGGGGCTACACCTTC.

The chain uses TRBV9 and TRBJ1-2, with 7 bases that match TRBD1. V shed 2 bases, J shed 4 bases, and the junction held 5 bases outside the gene matches. CDR3 length equals 14 residues. Germline loops: CDR1 SGDLS, CDR2 YYNGEE. This CDR3 reads CASSVKDRLYGYTF. CDR3 nucleotides: TGTGCCAGCAGCGTTAAGGACAGGCTCTATGGCTACACCTTC. The whole variable domain, remainder taken from reference TRBV9 and TRBJ1-2, is DSGVTQTPKHLITATGQRVTLRCSPRSGDLSVYWYQQSLDQGLQFLIQYYNGEERAKGNILERFSAQQFPDLHSELNLSSLELGDSALYFCASSVKDRLYGYTFGSGTRLTVV.

The chain is built from TRBV11-3 and TRBJ2-3, with D uncertain. Deletions cut 10 bases from V and 1 base from J, with 12 bases between. This CDR3 has 13 residues. Germline V gives CDR1 SGHNT, CDR2 YENEEA. CDR3 coding DNA: TGTGCCACCTCCAGTGGGGGCACAGATACGCAGTATTTT. It codes for CATSSGGTDTQYF.

The V call is TRBV13, the J call TRBJ1-1; 7 positions match TRBD1. The CDR3 loop spans 13 amino acids. With 3 bases clipped from V and 8 bases from J, the junction kept 6 bases outside the gene matches. CDR1 and CDR2 (germline): PRHDT, FYEKMQ (reference sequence). The CDR3 nucleotides read TGTGCCAGCAGCTTTGACAGGGATGGAGAAGCTTTCTTT. This gives the protein CASSFDRDGEAFF.

The V call is TRBV7-9, the J call TRBJ2-3; D is possibly TRBD2 (6 bases). Germline V gene sequence: CDR1 SEHNR, CDR2 FQNEAQ (reference sequence). Between the trimmed V and J ends, which lost 7 bases and 1 base, there was a span of 12 bases. The CDR3 spans 14 residues. This CDR3 reads CASTSSGGTDTQYF. DNA of the CDR3: TGTGCCAGCACCTCGTCGGGAGGCACAGATACGCAGTATTTT.

The chain uses TRBV4-1 and TRBJ2-1; 12 bases align to TRBD2. This CDR3 region has 17 residues. CDR1 is MGHRA and CDR2 is YSYEKL in the germline V gene. V was clipped by 3 bases and J by 4 bases; unmatched bases: 7. In DNA, the CDR3 is TGCGCCAGCAGCCAGGGGGGAGGACTAGCGGGGTACAATGAGCAGTTCTTC. Protein sequence: CASSQGGGLAGYNEQFF.

The chain couples TRBV5-1 to TRBJ2-1; TRBD2 is a possible D gene (6 bases). The CDR3 covers 15 residues. CDR1 and CDR2 from the germline V gene are SGHRS and YFSETQ. With 3 bases removed from V and 2 bases from J, the gap between germline ends came to 12 bases. CDR3 nucleotide sequence: TGCGCCAGCAGCTCCTGGGGGGATACCTACAATGAGCAGTTCTTC. As protein: CASSSWGDTYNEQFF.

In the case of this clone: Other DNA sequences in the sample encode the same CDR3. The chain links TRBV5-1 to TRBJ2-5, with 9 bases aligning to TRBD1. V shed 0 bases, J shed 1 base, and the junction held 1 base outside the gene matches. This CDR3 is built from 15 residues. Germline values: CDR1 SGHRS, CDR2 YFSETQ. The CDR3 protein is CASSLGGQGQETQYF. Here the CDR3 DNA reads TGCGCCAGCAGCTTGGGGGGACAGGGCCAAGAGACCCAGTACTTC.

The chain recombines TRBV6-1 with TRBJ1-3; possibly TRBD1 for D (6 bases). Trimming took 6 bases from V and 3 from J, leaving 9 bases between them. Germline V gene data show CDR1 as MNHNS and CDR2 as SASEGT. This CDR3 contains 13 residues. CDR3 nucleotides: TGTGCCAGCAGAAGGACAGTTGGAAACACCATATATTTT. The encoded protein is CASRRTVGNTIYF.

The V gene is TRBV19, the J gene TRBJ1-5; maybe TRBD1 (6 bases). V was cut by 5 bases and J by 3 bases, with 8 bases left in between. Germline CDR1 reads LNHDA; CDR2 reads SQIVND (reference sequence). The CDR3 length is 13 residues. DNA for the CDR3: TGTGCCAGTAGTCCAGGGGTCAATCAGCCCCAGCATTTT. Protein product: CASSPGVNQPQHF.

The V call is TRBV27, the J call TRBJ2-1; 15 bases are shared with TRBD2. The CDR3 runs 14 residues. Losses at the gene ends were 6 bases for V and 7 bases for J; bases not matched to a gene: 1. Germline V CDR1 and CDR2: MNHEY, SMNVEV (reference sequence). In DNA, the CDR3 is TGTGCCAGCAGAGGGACTAGCGGGAGGAATGAGCAGTTCTTC. Translated, it gives CASRGTSGRNEQFF.

This clone was counted a few times. The chain joins TRBV19 to TRBJ1-1; D remains ambiguous. Germline loops: CDR1 LNHDA, CDR2 SQIVND (reference sequence). V lost 5 bases, J lost 3 bases, and 4 bases lay in between. This CDR3 has 11 amino acids. The CDR3 bases are TGTGCCAGTAGTGCTTACACTGAAGCTTTCTTT. Translating it yields CASSAYTEAFF.

This clone was recorded once. The chain combines TRBV28 with TRBJ1-2; 8 positions agree with TRBD1. The V and J ends lost 10 bases and 5 bases, in that order; junction bases with no gene match: 15. CDR1 is MDHEN and CDR2 is SYDVKM in the germline V gene. The CDR3 is made up of 15 amino acids. The CDR3 sequence is CAIKAEPGQAYGYTF. DNA of the CDR3: TGTGCCATCAAAGCGGAACCGGGACAGGCGTATGGCTACACCTTC.

The genes are TRBV6-5 and TRBJ2-3, with a weak D call TRBD1 (6 bases). V was shortened by 6 bases and J by 0 bases, with 13 bases between the two germline ends. CDR1 is MNHEY and CDR2 is SVGAGI in the germline V gene. The CDR3 runs to 15 residues. The CDR3 reads CASRVSGASTDTQYF. CDR3 sequence (DNA): TGTGCCAGCAGGGTGTCAGGGGCGAGCACAGATACGCAGTATTTT.